This T cell receptor (beta chain) was retrieved from a study of cytomegalovirus exposure and HLA in healthy donors. Primers for the PCR totalled 60 Vbeta and 13 Jbeta. Sequencing used immunoSEQ multiplex PCR; TCRdb keeps in-frame clones, though not all of them. The sample lists approximately 160,000 clones, approximately 80% occurring once. The sequence was collected from a woman in her late teens or twenties in good health and CMV-seronegative. Material: PBMCs.

The CDR3 region has the DNA TGTGCCAGTAGTATAGCCCGATGGGGACAGGGAGGTGAGACCCAGTACTTC. Its protein product is CASSIARWGQGGETQYF. The chain couples TRBV19 to TRBJ2-5; 9 bases line up with TRBD1. Trimming at V came to 1 base and at J to 5 bases, leaving 11 bases not matched to a gene. CDR1 is LNHDA, CDR2 SQIVND, per germline (reference sequence). The length of the CDR3 is 17 residues.